These 11 T cell receptor beta chains came from one sample sequenced in a study of T cell responses to AZD1222 COVID-19 vaccine. TCRdb keeps only in-frame clones here, not all; method: immunoSEQ multiplex PCR. The sample carries 200,000 to 250,000 clones, 94% recorded once. The sample in question was peripheral blood, obtained 28 days after the second dose of the MenACWY control vaccine. These receptors all come from an adult who received the MenACWY meningococcal vaccine as a control.

The chain combines TRBV14 with TRBJ2-3; D is ambiguous. Germline CDR1 SGHDN, CDR2 FVKESK. The CDR3 spans 14 residues. Trimming removed 4 bases at V and 4 bases at J, with 12 bases between. This CDR3 reads CASSREGWPDTQYF. The CDR3 region has the DNA TGTGCCAGCAGCCGCGAAGGGTGGCCAGATACGCAGTATTTT.

The rearrangement links TRBV9 to TRBJ1-2, with D hard to call. Trimming removed 0 bases from V and 5 bases from J, with 17 bases in between. Germline V gene data show CDR1 as SGDLS and CDR2 as YYNGEE. This CDR3 spans 16 amino acids. CDR3 sequence (DNA): TGTGCCAGCAGCGTAGGTTTAGCTCCAGAAACTTATGGCTACACCTTC. Encoded protein: CASSVGLAPETYGYTF.

CDR3 sequence reads: CASSQGRTSGNTIYF. CDR3 bases: TGTGCCAGCAGCCAAGGGAGAACCTCTGGAAACACCATATATTTT. V and J are TRBV3-1 (or the pseudogene TRBV3-2) and TRBJ1-3; no clear D gene. Trimming shortened V by 1 base and J by 0 bases, and 7 bases separated the two germline ends. The CDR3 has 15 residues. Per germline, CDR1 LGHDT and CDR2 YNNKEL (reference sequence).

This chain connects TRBV14 to TRBJ2-2, with D unclear. This CDR3 region has 14 residues. The germline V gene has CDR1 SGHDN and CDR2 FVKESK. V lost 4 bases and J 8 bases, leaving 14 bases between the germline ends. Written as DNA, the CDR3 is TGTGCCAGCAGCCCCGCGGCCCCTGCGGGGGAGCTGTTTTTT. This gives the protein CASSPAAPAGELFF.

The V and J genes are TRBV20-1 and TRBJ1-2; the D is unclear. This CDR3 spans 11 amino acids. V was trimmed by 2 bases and J by 4 bases, leaving 5 bases between them. Germline CDR1 is DFQATT and CDR2 is SNEGSKA (reference sequence). The CDR3 sequence: CSARRLYGYTF. The CDR3 region has the DNA TGCAGTGCTAGACGGCTCTATGGCTACACCTTC.

This chain uses TRBV28 with TRBJ1-6; 7 bases agree with TRBD1. CDR1 is MDHEN, CDR2 SYDVKM, per germline. There are 15 residues in the CDR3. The V segment lost 5 bases and the J segment 8 bases; nucleotides outside the gene matches: 9. The CDR3 reads CASSPGGQGDSPLHF. The CDR3 nucleotides read TGTGCCAGCAGTCCCGGGGGGCAGGGGGATTCACCCCTCCACTTT.

J is TRBJ2-7 and V is TRBV15; D remains ambiguous. This CDR3 has 14 amino acids. CDR1 is LNHNV and CDR2 is YYDKDF in the germline V gene (reference sequence). V lost 1 base and J 3 bases, leaving 10 bases between the germline ends. The CDR3 region has the DNA TGTGCCACCAGCAGAGTGGCCAGTGGCTACGAGCAGTACTTC. Translating gives CATSRVASGYEQYF.

The chain couples TRBV2 to TRBJ1-5; D is perhaps TRBD1 (5 bases). V lost 6 bases to trimming and J lost 0 bases, with 9 bases between them. The CDR3 totals 14 residues. Germline V gene lookup returns CDR1 SNHLY and CDR2 FYNNEI. As DNA, the CDR3 is TGTGCCAGCAGACAGGAGTATAGCAATCAGCCCCAGCATTTT. It yields the protein CASRQEYSNQPQHF. Complete variable domain (other parts from reference TRBV2 and TRBJ1-5): EPEVTQTPSHQVTQMGQEVILRCVPISNHLYFYWYRQILGQKVEFLVSFYNNEISEKSEIFDDQFSVERPDGSNFTLKIRSTKLEDSAMYFCASRQEYSNQPQHFGDGTRLSIL.

The CDR3 DNA follows: TGTGCCAGCAGTGAGATAACAGGGGTAGGGGAGACCCAGTACTTC. Translating it yields CASSEITGVGETQYF. The V and J genes are TRBV6-1 and TRBJ2-5, with 7 bases identical to TRBD1. The J segment lost 5 bases and the V segment lost 3 bases, leaving 9 bases of the junction unmatched. Germline CDR1 MNHNS, CDR2 SASEGT. CDR3 size: 15 residues.

V and J are TRBV5-1 and TRBJ1-5; D may be TRBD1 (5 bases). Germline CDR1 is SGHRS and CDR2 is YFSETQ. This CDR3 contains 14 residues. V was cut by 3 bases and J by 2 bases, with 9 bases left in between. The CDR3 loop is CASSWGDGNQPQHF. Written as DNA, the CDR3 is TGCGCCAGCAGCTGGGGGGATGGCAATCAGCCCCAGCATTTT.

This clone was observed once. This rearrangement joins TRBV6-5 to TRBJ2-3, with unresolved D. Trimming pared 10 bases from V and 2 bases from J, leaving 7 bases between. Looked up from germline, CDR1 is MNHEY and CDR2 is SVGAGI. This CDR3 has 11 residues. The CDR3 coding sequence is TGTGCCACCCGAATCACAGATACGCAGTATTTT. Translation: CATRITDTQYF.